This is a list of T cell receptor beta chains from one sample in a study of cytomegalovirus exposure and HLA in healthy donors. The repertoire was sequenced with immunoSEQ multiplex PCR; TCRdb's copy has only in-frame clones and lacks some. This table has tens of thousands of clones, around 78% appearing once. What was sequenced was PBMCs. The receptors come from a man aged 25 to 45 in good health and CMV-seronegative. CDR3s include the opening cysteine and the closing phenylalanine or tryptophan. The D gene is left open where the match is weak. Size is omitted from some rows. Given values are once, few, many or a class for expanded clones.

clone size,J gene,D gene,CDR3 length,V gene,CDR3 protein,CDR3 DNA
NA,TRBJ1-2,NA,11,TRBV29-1,CSVVGTGRYTF,TGCAGCGTTGTTGGTACAGGGCGCTACACCTTC
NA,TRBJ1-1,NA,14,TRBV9,CASSVVAEETEAFF,TGTGCCAGCAGCGTAGTGGCGGAAGAGACTGAAGCTTTCTTT
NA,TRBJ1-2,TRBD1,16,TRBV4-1,CASSQGQGVEGYGYTF,TGCGCCAGCAGCCAGGGACAGGGGGTAGAAGGGTATGGCTACACCTTC
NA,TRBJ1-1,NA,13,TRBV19,CASLPRRYTEAFF,TGTGCCAGTCTACCCCGTCGGTATACTGAAGCTTTCTTT
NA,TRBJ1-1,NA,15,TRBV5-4,CASSLASGMNTEAFF,TGTGCCAGCAGCTTGGCTTCAGGGATGAACACTGAAGCTTTCTTT
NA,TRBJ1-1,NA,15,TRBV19,CASSIRRTMNTEAFF,TGTGCCAGTAGTATTCGACGGACTATGAACACTGAAGCTTTCTTT
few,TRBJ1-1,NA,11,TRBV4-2,CASSQDAGAFF,TGTGCCAGCAGCCAAGACGCGGGAGCTTTCTTT
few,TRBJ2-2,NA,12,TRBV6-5,CASSSFSGELFF,TGTGCCAGCAGCTCCTTCTCGGGGGAGCTGTTTTTT
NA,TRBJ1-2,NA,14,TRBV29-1,CSVRDIKENYGYTF,TGCAGCGTTCGTGACATAAAAGAAAACTATGGCTACACCTTC
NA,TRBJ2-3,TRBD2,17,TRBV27,CASRGGKSGTVSDAQYF,TGTGCCAGCAGGGGGGGGAAAAGCGGGACCGTTTCAGATGCGCAGTATTTT
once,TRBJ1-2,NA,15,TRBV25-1,CASSPNLRGGYGYTF,TGTGCCAGCAGTCCCAATCTTCGGGGGGGCTATGGCTACACCTTC
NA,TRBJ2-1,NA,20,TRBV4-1,CASSPPDRGASGRPVNEQFF,TGCGCCAGCAGCCCTCCTGACAGGGGGGCTAGCGGGAGACCCGTCAATGAGCAGTTCTTC
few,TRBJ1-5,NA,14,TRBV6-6,CASIAQEGHQPQHF,TGTGCCAGCATCGCCCAGGAAGGTCATCAGCCCCAGCATTTT
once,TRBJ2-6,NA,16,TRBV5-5,CASSLIQISGANVLTF,TGTGCCAGCAGCTTGATACAGATCTCTGGGGCCAACGTCCTGACTTTC
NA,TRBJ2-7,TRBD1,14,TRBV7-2,CASSPRQGSYEQYF,TGTGCCAGCAGCCCACGACAGGGATCCTACGAGCAGTACTTC
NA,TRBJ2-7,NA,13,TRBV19,CASSPGQSYEQYF,TGTGCCAGTAGTCCTGGACAAAGCTACGAGCAGTACTTC
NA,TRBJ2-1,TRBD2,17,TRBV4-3,CASSPDAGGTFANEQFF,TGCGCCAGCAGCCCCGATGCGGGGGGGACTTTTGCCAATGAGCAGTTCTTC
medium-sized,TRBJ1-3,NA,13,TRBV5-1,CASSLGLGNTIYF,TGCGCCAGCAGCTTAGGACTGGGAAACACCATATATTTT
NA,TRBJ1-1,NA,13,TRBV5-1,CASSQTTGSEAFF,TGCGCCAGCAGCCAGACCACAGGGAGTGAAGCTTTCTTT
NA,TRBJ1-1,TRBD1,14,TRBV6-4,CASRRQGMNTEAFF,TGTGCCAGCAGGCGACAGGGAATGAACACTGAAGCTTTCTTT
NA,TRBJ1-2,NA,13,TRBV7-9,CASSLGQENGYTF,TGTGCCAGCAGCTTAGGACAGGAGAATGGCTACACCTTC
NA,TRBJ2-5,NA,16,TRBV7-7,CASSHGGNTGVETQYF,TGTGCCAGCAGCCACGGAGGGAATACAGGGGTAGAGACCCAGTACTTC
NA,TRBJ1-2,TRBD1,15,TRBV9,CASSPSYWTGVGYTF,TGTGCCAGCAGCCCTAGCTATTGGACAGGGGTCGGCTACACCTTC
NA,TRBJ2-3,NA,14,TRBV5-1,CASRVEVGTDTQYF,TGCGCCAGCAGGGTGGAGGTTGGCACAGATACGCAGTATTTT
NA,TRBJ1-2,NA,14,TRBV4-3,CASSPGGDVGGYTF,TGCGCCAGCAGCCCGGGCGGGGATGTCGGTGGCTACACCTTC
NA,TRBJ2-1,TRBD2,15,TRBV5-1,CASSSTAGSYNEQFF,TGCGCCAGCAGCTCCACAGCGGGGTCCTACAATGAGCAGTTCTTC
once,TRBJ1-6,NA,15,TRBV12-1,CASSTKVRVNSPLHF,TGTGCCAGCAGCACTAAGGTGCGGGTTAATTCACCCCTCCACTTT
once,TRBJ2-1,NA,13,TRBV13,CASSLDRTADQFF,TGTGCCAGCAGCTTAGATCGGACAGCCGACCAGTTCTTC
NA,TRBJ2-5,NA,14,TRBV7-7,CASSPREREETQYF,TGTGCCAGCAGCCCCCGCGAGAGGGAAGAGACCCAGTACTTC
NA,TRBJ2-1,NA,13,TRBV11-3,CASSFRQDNEQFF,TGTGCCAGCAGCTTTCGACAGGACAATGAGCAGTTCTTC
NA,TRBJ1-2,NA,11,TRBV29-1,CSAAANYGYTF,TGCAGCGCCGCAGCTAACTATGGCTACACCTTC
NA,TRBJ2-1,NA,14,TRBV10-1,CASSDVGSYNEQFF,TGCGCCAGCAGTGATGTCGGTTCCTACAATGAGCAGTTCTTC
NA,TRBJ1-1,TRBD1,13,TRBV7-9,CASSSHRGPEAFF,TGTGCCAGCAGCTCCCACAGGGGGCCTGAAGCTTTCTTT
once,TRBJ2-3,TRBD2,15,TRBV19,CASSIAEAGPDTQYF,TGTGCCAGTAGTATCGCCGAAGCGGGGCCCGATACGCAGTATTTT
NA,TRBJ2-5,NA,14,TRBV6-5,CASSRREGLETQYF,TGTGCCAGCAGTAGGAGGGAAGGGTTAGAGACCCAGTACTTC
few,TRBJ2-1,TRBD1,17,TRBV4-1,CASSQDGLQTGAYEQFF,TGCGCCAGCAGCCAAGATGGGCTGCAGACAGGGGCTTATGAGCAGTTCTTC
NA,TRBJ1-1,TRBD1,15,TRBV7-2,CASSPWTGIGTEAFF,TGTGCCAGCAGCCCATGGACAGGGATCGGCACTGAAGCTTTCTTT
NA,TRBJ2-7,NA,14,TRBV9,CASSVGSGGYEQYF,TGTGCCAGCAGCGTAGGGTCAGGAGGATACGAGCAGTACTTC
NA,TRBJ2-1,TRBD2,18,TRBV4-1,CASSHGLAGPSSYNEQFF,TGCGCCAGCAGCCACGGGCTAGCGGGCCCTAGTTCCTACAATGAGCAGTTCTTC
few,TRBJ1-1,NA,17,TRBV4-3,CASSQEYSPRKNTEAFF,TGCGCCAGCAGCCAAGAATATTCCCCGCGTAAGAACACTGAAGCTTTCTTT
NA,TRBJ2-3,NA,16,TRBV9,CASSVGGDRPTDTQYF,TGTGCCAGCAGCGTAGGGGGGGACAGACCCACAGATACGCAGTATTTT
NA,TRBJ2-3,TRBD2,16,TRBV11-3,CASSLEGTSISDTQYF,TGTGCCAGCAGCTTAGAAGGGACTAGCATATCAGATACGCAGTATTTT
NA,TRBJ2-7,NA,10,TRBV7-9,CSSSPGEQYF,TGTTCCAGCAGCCCGGGCGAGCAGTACTTC
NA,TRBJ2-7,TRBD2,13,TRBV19,CASSFRGEYEQYF,TGTGCCAGTAGTTTTCGGGGGGAATACGAGCAGTACTTC
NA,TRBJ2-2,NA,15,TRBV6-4,CASSPEQGSTGELFF,TGTGCCAGCAGTCCCGAGCAAGGGAGCACCGGGGAGCTGTTTTTT
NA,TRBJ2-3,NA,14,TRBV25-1,CASSEHRITDTQYF,TGTGCCAGCAGTGAACACAGGATTACAGATACGCAGTATTTT
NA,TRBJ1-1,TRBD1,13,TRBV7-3,CASSNTGGTEAFF,TGTGCCAGCAGTAACACAGGGGGCACTGAAGCTTTCTTT
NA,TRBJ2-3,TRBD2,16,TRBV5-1,CASSLSLAGTTDTQYF,TGCGCCAGCAGCTTGTCTCTAGCGGGGACCACAGATACGCAGTATTTT
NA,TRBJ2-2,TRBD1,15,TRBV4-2,CASSLGQGQTGELFF,TGTGCCAGCAGCCTTGGACAGGGGCAAACCGGGGAGCTGTTTTTT
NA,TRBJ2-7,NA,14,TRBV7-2,CASSLAGTSYEQYF,TGTGCCAGCAGCTTAGCAGGGACATCCTACGAGCAGTACTTC
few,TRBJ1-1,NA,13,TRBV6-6,CASSYLTVSEAFF,TGTGCCAGCAGTTACCTCACAGTCTCTGAAGCTTTCTTT
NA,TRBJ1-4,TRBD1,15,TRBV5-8,CASSSRTGRFGKLFF,TGTGCCAGCAGCTCTCGGACAGGGCGATTTGGAAAACTGTTTTTT
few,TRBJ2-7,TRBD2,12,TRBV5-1,CASSLTSDEQYF,TGCGCCAGCAGCTTAACTAGCGACGAGCAGTACTTC
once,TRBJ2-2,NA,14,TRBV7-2,CATRPGQNTGELFF,TGTGCCACCCGCCCGGGACAGAACACCGGGGAGCTGTTTTTT
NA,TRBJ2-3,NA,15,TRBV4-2,CASSQSGASTDTQYF,TGTGCCAGCAGCCAAAGTGGAGCCAGCACAGATACGCAGTATTTT
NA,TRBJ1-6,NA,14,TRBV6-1,CASSEGPVTSPLHF,TGTGCCAGCAGTGAAGGCCCAGTAACTTCACCCCTCCACTTT